The entry below describes one T cell receptor beta chain. This sample stems from a study of T-cell reconstitution after alpha-beta-depleted transplantation in children. Preparing the TCRbeta library involved the use of unique molecular identifiers. TCRdb passed the PCR reads through MiXCR, listing each CDR3 protein once. The sample has around 380,000 distinct CDR3 sequences, 11% seen once. The CDR3 spans 15 residues. The V end was cut by 6 bases, the J end by 1 base, with 18 bases between. Germline loops: CDR1 DFQATT, CDR2 SNEGSKA (reference sequence). The clonotype comes from a human donor who donated a stem cell graft to a child with acute myeloid leukemia. The chain employs TRBV20-1 and TRBJ1-1; tentative D call: TRBD1 (6 bases). This specimen consisted of PBMCs from the stem cell graft donor, obtained from the stem cell graft. DNA for the CDR3: TGCAGTGCGGCGGCAGGGGCCCAGTCGAACACTGAAGCTTTCTTT. Amino acid sequence: CSAAAGAQSNTEAFF.